This T cell receptor (beta chain) was identified during a study of identical twins. General study findings and limits: Monozygotic twins shared more out-of-frame TCR alpha than recombination models predicted. Memory repertoires lacked the insertion deficit that abundant cord blood beta clonotypes showed. Twins' excess sharing was less marked for out-of-frame beta sequences.

V was shortened by 3 bases and J by 7 bases, with 12 bases between the two germline ends. Germline assignment: CDR1 LGHNA and CDR2 YNFKEQ. The CDR3 has 14 amino acids. There are a few counts of this clonotype. As yet, its antigen is unknown. One entry per CDR3 protein results from TCRdb running MiXCR on the 5' RACE reads. The sample consists of 500,000 or so distinct CDR3 sequences, 14% of them appearing once. These sequences were also reported in another study, on yellow fever vaccine responses in identical twins.

The sample taken for sequencing was CD4+ T cells sorted from blood. This TCR derives from a woman younger than 35 in good health. The chain recombines TRBV4-2 with TRBJ2-2; D might be TRBD2 (5 bases). The CDR3 loop is CASSQRDGNGELFF. The CDR3 nucleotides read TGTGCCAGCAGCCAGAGAGACGGGAACGGGGAGCTGTTTTTT.